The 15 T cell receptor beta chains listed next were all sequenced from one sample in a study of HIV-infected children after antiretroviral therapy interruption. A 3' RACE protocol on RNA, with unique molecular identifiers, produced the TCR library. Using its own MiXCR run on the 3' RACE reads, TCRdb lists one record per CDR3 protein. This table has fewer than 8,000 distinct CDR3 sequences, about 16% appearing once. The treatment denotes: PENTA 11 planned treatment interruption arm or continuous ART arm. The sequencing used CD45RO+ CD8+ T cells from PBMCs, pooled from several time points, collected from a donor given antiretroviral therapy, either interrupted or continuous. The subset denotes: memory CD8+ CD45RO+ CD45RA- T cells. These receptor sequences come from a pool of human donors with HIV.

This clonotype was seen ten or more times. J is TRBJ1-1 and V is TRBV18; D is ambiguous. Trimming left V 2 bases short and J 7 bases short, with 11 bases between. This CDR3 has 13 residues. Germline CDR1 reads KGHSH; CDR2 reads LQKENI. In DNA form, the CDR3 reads TGTGCCAGCTCACCAAGGGCGGTGAGTGAAGCTTTCTTT. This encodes CASSPRAVSEAFF.

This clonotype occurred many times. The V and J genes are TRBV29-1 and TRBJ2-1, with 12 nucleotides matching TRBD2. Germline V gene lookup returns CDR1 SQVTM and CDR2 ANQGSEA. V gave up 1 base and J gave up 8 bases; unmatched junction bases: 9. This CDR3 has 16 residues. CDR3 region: CSVEGLAGGPVDEQFF. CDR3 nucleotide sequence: TGCAGCGTTGAAGGTCTAGCGGGAGGGCCGGTGGATGAGCAGTTCTTC.

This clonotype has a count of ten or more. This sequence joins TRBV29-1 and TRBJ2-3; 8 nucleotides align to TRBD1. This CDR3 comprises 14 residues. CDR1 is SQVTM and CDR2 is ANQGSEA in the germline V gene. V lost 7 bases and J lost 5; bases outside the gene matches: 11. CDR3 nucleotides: TGCAGCGCAGCGACGGACAGGGAGAAAGATACGCAGTATTTT. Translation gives CSAATDREKDTQYF.

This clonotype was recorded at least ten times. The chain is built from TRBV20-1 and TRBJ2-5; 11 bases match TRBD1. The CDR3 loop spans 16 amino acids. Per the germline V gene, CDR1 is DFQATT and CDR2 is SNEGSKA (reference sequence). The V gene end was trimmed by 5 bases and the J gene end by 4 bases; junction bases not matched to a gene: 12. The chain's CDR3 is CSAFDGQGARRETQYF. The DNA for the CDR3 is TGCAGTGCTTTCGACGGACAGGGGGCAAGGAGAGAGACCCAGTACTTC.

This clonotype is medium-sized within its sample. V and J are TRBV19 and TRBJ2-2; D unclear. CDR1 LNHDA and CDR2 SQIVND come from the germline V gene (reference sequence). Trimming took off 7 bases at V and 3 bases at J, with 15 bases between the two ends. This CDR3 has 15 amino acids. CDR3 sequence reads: CASKVGRFDTGELFF. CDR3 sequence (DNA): TGTGCCAGTAAGGTGGGCAGGTTCGACACCGGGGAGCTGTTTTTT.

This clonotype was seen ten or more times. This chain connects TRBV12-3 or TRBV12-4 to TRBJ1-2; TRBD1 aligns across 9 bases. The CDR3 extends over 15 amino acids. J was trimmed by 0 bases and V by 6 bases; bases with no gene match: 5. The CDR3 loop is CASSMDRGTNYGYTF. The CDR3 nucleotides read TGTGCCAGCAGCATGGACAGGGGCACTAACTATGGCTACACCTTC.

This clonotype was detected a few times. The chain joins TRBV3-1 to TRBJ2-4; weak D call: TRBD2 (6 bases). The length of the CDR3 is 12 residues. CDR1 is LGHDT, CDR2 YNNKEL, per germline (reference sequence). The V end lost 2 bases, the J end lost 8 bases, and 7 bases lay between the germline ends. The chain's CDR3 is CASSQREDIQYF. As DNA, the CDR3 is TGTGCCAGCAGCCAAAGGGAGGACATTCAGTACTTC.

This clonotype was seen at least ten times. The CDR3 sequence: CASSYQGQGTSGANVLTF. The CDR3 DNA follows: TGTGCCAGCAGTTACCAGGGACAGGGTACTTCTGGGGCCAACGTCCTGACTTTC. This chain joins TRBV6-6 and TRBJ2-6; 9 bases map to TRBD1. In germline, CDR1 is MNHNY, CDR2 SVGAGI (reference sequence). Trimming removed 2 bases from V and 1 base from J; junction bases left unmatched: 6. The CDR3 spans 18 residues.

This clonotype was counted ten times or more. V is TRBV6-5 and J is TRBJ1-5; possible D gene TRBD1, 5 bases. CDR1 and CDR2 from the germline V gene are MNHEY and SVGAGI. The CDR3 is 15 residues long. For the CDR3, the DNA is TGTGTCACCCGCCGCGGTCCGACAGTACCTCAGCCCCAGCATTTT. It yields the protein CVTRRGPTVPQPQHF.

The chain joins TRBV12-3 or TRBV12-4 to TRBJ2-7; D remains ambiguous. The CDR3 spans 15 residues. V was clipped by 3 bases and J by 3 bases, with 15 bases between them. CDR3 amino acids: CASSFLSYGIYEQYF. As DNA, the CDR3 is TGTGCCAGCAGTTTCCTATCATACGGTATCTACGAGCAGTACTTC.

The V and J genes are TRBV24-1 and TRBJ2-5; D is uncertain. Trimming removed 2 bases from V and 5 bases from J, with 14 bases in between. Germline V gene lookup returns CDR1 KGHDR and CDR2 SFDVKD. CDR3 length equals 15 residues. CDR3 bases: TGTGCCACCAGTGATTCCACGGTGCCCGTGGAGACCCAGTACTTC. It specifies CATSDSTVPVETQYF.

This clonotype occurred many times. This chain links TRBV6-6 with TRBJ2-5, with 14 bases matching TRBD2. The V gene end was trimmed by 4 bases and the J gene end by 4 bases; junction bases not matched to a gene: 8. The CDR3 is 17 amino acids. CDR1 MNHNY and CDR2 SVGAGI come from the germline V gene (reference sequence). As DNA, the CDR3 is TGTGCCAGCAGTTCCGCGGGACTAGCGGGAGATAGAGAGACCCAGTACTTC. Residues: CASSSAGLAGDRETQYF.

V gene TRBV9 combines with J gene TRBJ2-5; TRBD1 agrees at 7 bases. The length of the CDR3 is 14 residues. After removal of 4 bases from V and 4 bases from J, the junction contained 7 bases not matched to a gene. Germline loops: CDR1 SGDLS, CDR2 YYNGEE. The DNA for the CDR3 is TGTGCCAGCAGCTCCGGGACAGAGCGAGAGACCCAGTACTTC. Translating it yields CASSSGTERETQYF.

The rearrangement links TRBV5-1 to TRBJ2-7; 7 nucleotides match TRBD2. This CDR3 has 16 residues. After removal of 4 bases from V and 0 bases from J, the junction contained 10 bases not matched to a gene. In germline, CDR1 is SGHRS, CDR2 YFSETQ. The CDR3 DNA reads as TGCGCCAGCAGCCCCCAACCCCTAGCGGACTCCTACGAGCAGTACTTC. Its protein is CASSPQPLADSYEQYF.

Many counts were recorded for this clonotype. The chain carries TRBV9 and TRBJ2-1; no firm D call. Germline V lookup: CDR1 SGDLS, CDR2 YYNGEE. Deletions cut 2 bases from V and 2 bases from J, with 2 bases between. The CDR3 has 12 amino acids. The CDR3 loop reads CASSVTYNEQFF. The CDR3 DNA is TGTGCCAGCAGCGTCACCTACAATGAGCAGTTCTTC.